This T cell receptor beta chain originates from a study of shared clonotypes between healthy human individuals. V gave up 0 bases and J gave up 0 bases; unmatched junction bases: 7. Per the germline V gene, CDR1 is MGHRA and CDR2 is YSYEKL. This CDR3 comprises 18 residues. Profiling relied on immunoSEQ multiplex PCR, and the TCRdb table lists in-frame clones only, not all of them. The sample consists of over a million clones, around 76% of them appearing once. The sample consisted of memory CD4+ T cells sorted from blood. The subset is: CD45RA-negative fraction. This TCR was sampled from a man aged 18-30 years in good health. The chain uses TRBV4-1 and TRBJ1-5, with 8 positions matching TRBD1. CDR3 DNA sequence: TGCGCCAGCAGCCAAGACGGACAGGGCACATATAGCAATCAGCCCCAGCATTTT. This encodes CASSQDGQGTYSNQPQHF.